The clone carrying this T cell receptor beta chain was detected many times. What it binds is not known. The authors extracted at least 5.5 micrograms of total RNA per sample. The sample comes from a study of blood T cells in healthy people across ages. With a J-beta primer mix and a sample-barcoded 5' primer, a second PCR ran 7 to 11 cycles. One entry per CDR3 protein results from TCRdb running MiXCR on the 5' RACE reads. The table has a few hundred thousand distinct CDR3 sequences, about 29% seen once. Study-level points and caveats: The long-lived group displayed more naive CD4+ cells, plus higher diversity, than the aged donors did. PBMC samples, being unsorted, prevented any conclusive comparison of naive and antigen-experienced cells.

Germline V lookup: CDR1 LGHNA, CDR2 YSLEER. The CDR3 sequence is 14 residues long. Trimming cost V 0 bases and J 10 bases, with 13 bases left between them. The sample was also reused in another study, on T cells of mothers and their children. That work contributes: Related mother-child pairs showed slightly, non-significantly higher overlap than unrelated pairs.

The V call is TRBV4-3, the J call TRBJ2-1; weak D call: TRBD2 (6 bases). This clonotype was obtained from a boy younger than 10 in good health. The sequenced material came from blood. CDR3 region: CASSQDRGVDEQFF. CDR3 sequence (DNA): TGCGCCAGCAGCCAAGACCGCGGGGTGGACGAGCAGTTCTTC.